The 9 T cell receptor beta chains below were found in one sample sequenced in a study of multiple sclerosis patients with progressive multifocal leukoencephalopathy. Described time point: before natalizumab initiation. Sequenced by immunoSEQ multiplex PCR; TCRdb stores in-frame clones only, minus some. The data contain around 28,000 clones, 88% of them singletons. Sequencing used PBMCs. All receptors come from a human donor with multiple sclerosis.

The chain has TRBV6-5 and TRBJ2-2, with 8 bases aligning to TRBD1. Trimming removed 3 bases from V and 8 bases from J; junction bases left unmatched: 8. Germline V gives CDR1 MNHEY, CDR2 SVGAGI. The CDR3 sequence is 15 residues long. Written as DNA, the CDR3 is TGTGCCAGCAGTTATGGGACAGGCCCAGGGGGGGAGCTGTTTTTT. It translates to CASSYGTGPGGELFF.

The chain uses TRBV6-6 and TRBJ1-5; D is unresolved. This CDR3 region has 13 residues. CDR1 and CDR2 from the germline V gene are MNHNY and SVGAGI (reference sequence). Trimming stripped 2 bases from V and 4 bases from J, with 6 bases between. Here the CDR3 DNA reads TGTGCCAGCAGTTACGATGTAAATCAGCCCCAGCATTTT. Translation: CASSYDVNQPQHF.

The chain employs TRBV7-3 and TRBJ1-2, with TRBD1 as a possible D gene (6 bases). Trimming cost V 2 bases and J 0 bases, with 22 bases left between them. Germline V lookup: CDR1 SGHTA, CDR2 FQGTGA. There are 19 residues in the CDR3. The CDR3 loop is CASSLAPTGPLISNYGYTF. As DNA, the CDR3 is TGTGCCAGCAGCTTAGCCCCGACAGGCCCCCTTATTTCTAACTATGGCTACACCTTC.

The chain couples TRBV11-3 to TRBJ2-7; 9 bases are shared with TRBD1. The trim removed 5 bases at V and 3 bases at J, leaving 5 bases unmatched. Germline V gives CDR1 SGHNT, CDR2 YENEEA. There are 14 residues in the CDR3. CDR3 in amino acids: CASSAGTGYYEQYF. CDR3 bases: TGTGCCAGCAGCGCCGGGACAGGGTACTACGAGCAGTACTTC.

DNA for the CDR3: TGTGCCAGCAGTTTCCAAGGACTACACACAGATACGCAGTATTTT. As protein: CASSFQGLHTDTQYF. This sequence joins TRBV27 and TRBJ2-3; D perhaps matches TRBD2 (6 bases). This CDR3 region has 15 residues. Trimming removed 3 bases at V and 2 bases at J, with 12 bases between. The germline gives CDR1 MNHEY, CDR2 SMNVEV (reference sequence).

The chain couples TRBV7-6 to TRBJ2-5; TRBD2 agrees at 14 bases. The junction had 8 bases not matched to a gene; V was cut back by 5 bases and J by 0 bases. Germline V gives CDR1 SGHVS, CDR2 FNYEAQ. This CDR3 has 18 amino acids. CDR3 sequence reads: CASSARTSGGTYQETQYF. CDR3 nucleotides: TGTGCCAGCAGCGCCCGGACTAGCGGGGGGACGTACCAAGAGACCCAGTACTTC.

In DNA, the CDR3 is TGTGCCAGCAGCCTATCCGGGACAGGGGGCAACATTTTCTACGAGCAGTACTTC. Protein sequence: CASSLSGTGGNIFYEQYF. The chain couples TRBV11-2 to TRBJ2-7; 12 nucleotides align to TRBD1. Trimming at V came to 5 bases and at J to 3 bases, leaving 14 bases not matched to a gene. The germline CDR1 and CDR2 sequences are SGHAT and FQNNGV. The CDR3 is 18 residues long.

This sequence joins TRBV29-1 and TRBJ1-1; perhaps TRBD1 as D (6 bases). Trimming shortened V by 7 bases and J by 1 base, and 16 bases separated the two germline ends. Germline-derived CDR1 and CDR2 are SQVTM and ANQGSEA. The CDR3 length is 14 residues. Here the CDR3 reads CSAWAGQKNTEAFF. CDR3 DNA sequence: TGCAGCGCCTGGGCCGGACAGAAGAACACTGAAGCTTTCTTT. The full variable domain, with the rest looked up from reference TRBV29-1 and TRBJ1-1, is SAVISQKPSRDICQRGTSLTIQCQVDSQVTMMFWYRQQPGQSLTLIATANQGSEATYESGFVIDKFPISRPNLTFSTLTVSNMSPEDSSIYLCSAWAGQKNTEAFFGQGTRLTVV.

This chain connects TRBV14 to TRBJ2-7; D gene unclear. Trimming stripped 0 bases from V and 7 bases from J, with 7 bases between. This CDR3 comprises 12 residues. CDR1 and CDR2 from the germline V gene are SGHDN and FVKESK. CDR3 sequence reads: CASSQDLREQYF. CDR3 nucleotides: TGTGCCAGCAGCCAAGATTTGCGGGAGCAGTACTTC. Supplemented by reference TRBV14 and TRBJ2-7, the full variable domain reads EAGVTQFPSHSVIEKGQTVTLRCDPISGHDNLYWYRRVMGKEIKFLLHFVKESKQDESGMPNNRFLAERTGGTYSTLKVQPAELEDSGVYFCASSQDLREQYFGPGTRLTVT.